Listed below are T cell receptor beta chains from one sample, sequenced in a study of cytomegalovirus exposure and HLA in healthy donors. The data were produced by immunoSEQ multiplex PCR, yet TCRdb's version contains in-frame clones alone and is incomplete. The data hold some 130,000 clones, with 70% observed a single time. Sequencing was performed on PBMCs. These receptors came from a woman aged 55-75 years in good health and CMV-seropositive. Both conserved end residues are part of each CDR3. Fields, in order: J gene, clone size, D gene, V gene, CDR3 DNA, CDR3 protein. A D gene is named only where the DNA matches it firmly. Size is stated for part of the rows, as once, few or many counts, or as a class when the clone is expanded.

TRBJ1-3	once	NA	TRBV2	TGTGCCAGCAGTGAACCACGGGTAGAAGGAAACACCATATATTTT	CASSEPRVEGNTIYF
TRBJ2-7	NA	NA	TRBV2	TGTGCCAGCACCGCACAGGGTCGCGAGCAGTACTTC	CASTAQGREQYF
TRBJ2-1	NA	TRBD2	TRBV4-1	TGCGCCACCGGGACTAGCGGGAACTATGAGCAGTTCTTC	CATGTSGNYEQFF
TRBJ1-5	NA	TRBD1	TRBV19	TGTGCCAGTAGTAGACAGGGGCTGCAGCCCCAGCATTTT	CASSRQGLQPQHF
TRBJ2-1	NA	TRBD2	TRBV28	TGTGCCAGCAGCCCCTCAGGGCTAGCGGGAGTAAATGAGCAGTTCTTC	CASSPSGLAGVNEQFF
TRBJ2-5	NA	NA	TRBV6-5	TGTGCCAGCGGGCGGGGCCAAGAGACCCAGTACTTC	CASGRGQETQYF
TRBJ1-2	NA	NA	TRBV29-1	TGCAGCGTTGAAGAGAATTCGGACTATGGCTACACCTTC	CSVEENSDYGYTF
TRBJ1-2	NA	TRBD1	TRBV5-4	TGTGCCAGCAGCTTGCCCGACAGGGAGAGATATGGCTACACCTTC	CASSLPDRERYGYTF
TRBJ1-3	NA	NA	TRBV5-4	TGTGCCAGCAGCTTGGATGCAGGGGCGTTCTCTGGAAACACCATATATTTT	CASSLDAGAFSGNTIYF
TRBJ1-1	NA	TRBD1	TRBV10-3	TGTGCCATCACACCCGGACAGGGGCTTACTGAAGCTTTCTTT	CAITPGQGLTEAFF
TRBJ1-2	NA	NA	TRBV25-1	TGTGCCAGCAGTGCAACAGACGAAAACTATGGCTACACCTTC	CASSATDENYGYTF
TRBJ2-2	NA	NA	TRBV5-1	TGCGCCAGCAGCTCGGGTTCGAACACCGGGGAGCTGTTTTTT	CASSSGSNTGELFF
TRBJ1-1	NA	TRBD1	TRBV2	TGTGCCAGCAGGAGGACAGGGGGAGCTTTCTTT	CASRRTGGAFF
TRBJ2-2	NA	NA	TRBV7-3	TGTGCCAGCAGCTTCCGGGGGAACGGGGAGCTGTTTTTT	CASSFRGNGELFF
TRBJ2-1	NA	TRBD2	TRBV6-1	TGTGCCAGCAGTGAAATCCTAGCGGGAGGGCTCAATGAGCAGTTCTTC	CASSEILAGGLNEQFF
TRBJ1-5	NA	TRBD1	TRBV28	TGTGCCAGCAGTTCCCAAGGGCGACAGGGCCGACAGCCCCAGCATTTT	CASSSQGRQGRQPQHF
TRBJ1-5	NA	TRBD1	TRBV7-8	TGTGCCAGCAGCTTAGCAGGGGGCGGTCAGCCCCAGCATTTT	CASSLAGGGQPQHF
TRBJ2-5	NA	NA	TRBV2	TGTGCCAGCTCGCTCCCCAGAATCCAAGAGACCCAGTACTTC	CASSLPRIQETQYF
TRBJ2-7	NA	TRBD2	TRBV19	TGTGCCAGTAGCCAGACTAGCGGGAGTGGGCACGAGCAGTACTTC	CASSQTSGSGHEQYF
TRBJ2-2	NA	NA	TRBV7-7	TGTGCTAGCAGCTTAGCCGGGAGCGGCACCGGGGAGCTGTTTTTT	CASSLAGSGTGELFF
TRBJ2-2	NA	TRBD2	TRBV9	TGTGCCAGCAGGGGACCGGGACTAAGTACCGGGGAGCTGTTTTTT	CASRGPGLSTGELFF
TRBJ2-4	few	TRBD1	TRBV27	TGTGCCAGCAGAAAGTGGGACAGCCGAAACATTCAGTACTTC	CASRKWDSRNIQYF
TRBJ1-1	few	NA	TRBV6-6	TGTGCCAGCAGTTACTCTTTAGATACTGAAGCTTTCTTT	CASSYSLDTEAFF
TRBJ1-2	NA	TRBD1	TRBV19	TGTGCCAGTAGTAGACCACGGACAGGGGGCTTCGGCTACACCTTC	CASSRPRTGGFGYTF
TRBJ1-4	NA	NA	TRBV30	TGTGCCTCCCGGAGGGTGTTAGGTGAAAAACTGTTTTTT	CASRRVLGEKLFF
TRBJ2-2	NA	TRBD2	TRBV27	TGTGCCAGCAGTGCGGGGCTAGCGGGCCGTAGGGAGCTGTTTTTT	CASSAGLAGRRELFF
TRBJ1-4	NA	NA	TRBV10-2	TGCGCCAGCAGTGAGCTCCGGGAAAAACTGTTTTTT	CASSELREKLFF
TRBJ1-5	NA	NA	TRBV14	TGTGCCAGCAGCCAAGAAGATCAGGGCCAGCATTTT	CASSQEDQGQHF
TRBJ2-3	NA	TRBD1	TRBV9	TGTGCCAGCAGCGGCAGGACAGGGGTCACAGATACGCAGTATTTT	CASSGRTGVTDTQYF
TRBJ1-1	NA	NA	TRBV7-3	TGTGCCAGCAGCTTAAACGGACACAGTGAAGCTTTCTTT	CASSLNGHSEAFF
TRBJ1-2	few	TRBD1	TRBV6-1	TGTGCCAGCAGTGAACGAGACAGGGTGGGAATCTACACCTTC	CASSERDRVGIYTF
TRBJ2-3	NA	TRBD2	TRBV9	TGTGCCAGCAGCGTGGGACTAGCGGGAGATACGCAGTATTTT	CASSVGLAGDTQYF
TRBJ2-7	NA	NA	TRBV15	TGTGCCACCAGCAGAGATGGCCAATCGTTCTACGAGCAGTACTTC	CATSRDGQSFYEQYF
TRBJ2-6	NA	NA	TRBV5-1	TGCGCCAGCAGCCGCAGAGACAGGCCAACTGGGGCCAACGTCCTGACTTTC	CASSRRDRPTGANVLTF
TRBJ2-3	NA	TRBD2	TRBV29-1	TGCAGCGTGCCAGGAACTAGCGGCGTTACAGATACGCAGTATTTT	CSVPGTSGVTDTQYF
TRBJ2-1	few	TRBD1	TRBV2	TGTGCCAGCACTGGTCAGACAGGGAGCTCCTACAATGAGCAGTTCTTC	CASTGQTGSSYNEQFF
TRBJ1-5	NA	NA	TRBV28	TGTGCCAGCAGTTTAGGGAGGGGGTCACAGCCCCAGCATTTT	CASSLGRGSQPQHF
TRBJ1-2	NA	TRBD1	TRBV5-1	TGCGCCAGCAGCTTGGAACAGGGGCTCTATGGCTACACCTTC	CASSLEQGLYGYTF
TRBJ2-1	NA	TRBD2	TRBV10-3	TGTGCCATCCAGCGGGAGCATTTAAATGAGCAGTTCTTC	CAIQREHLNEQFF
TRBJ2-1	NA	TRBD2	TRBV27	TGTGCCAGCAGTTTGGTGCTAGCGGGGTTAAATGAGCAGTTCTTC	CASSLVLAGLNEQFF
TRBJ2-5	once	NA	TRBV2	TGTGCCAGCAACGTCGGGGACACCAACCAAGAGACCCAGTACTTC	CASNVGDTNQETQYF
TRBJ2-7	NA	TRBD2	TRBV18	TGTGCCAGCTCACCAAGGACTAGCGGTTACGAGCAGTACTTC	CASSPRTSGYEQYF
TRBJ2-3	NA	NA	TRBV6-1	TGTGCCAGCAGTGAAGTGTCGGGATTTACGCAGTATTTT	CASSEVSGFTQYF
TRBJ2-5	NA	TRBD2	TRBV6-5	TGTGCCAGCAGTGTAAACTGGGGGGGAGAGACCCAGTACTTC	CASSVNWGGETQYF
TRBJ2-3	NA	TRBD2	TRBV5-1	TGCGCCAGCAGCCTGATAGCGGGAGTTACCGCAGATACGCAGTATTTT	CASSLIAGVTADTQYF
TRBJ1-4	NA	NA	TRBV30	TGTGCCTGGAGTTCCGGAACTAATGAAAAACTGTTTTTT	CAWSSGTNEKLFF
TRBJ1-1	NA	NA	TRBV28	TGTGCCAGCAGAATGGGGGGTTCTTGGACTGAAGCTTTCTTT	CASRMGGSWTEAFF
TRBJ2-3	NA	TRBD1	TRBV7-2	TGTGCCAGCAGCTTAGGAACAGGGGGCGCAGATACGCAGTATTTT	CASSLGTGGADTQYF
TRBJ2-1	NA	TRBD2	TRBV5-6	TGTGCCAGCAGCCCTGGGGCTAGCGGGGTCTACAATGAGCAGTTCTTC	CASSPGASGVYNEQFF
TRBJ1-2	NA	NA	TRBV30	TGTGCCTGGAGCCCCGGTTCTCGCGGCTACACCTTC	CAWSPGSRGYTF
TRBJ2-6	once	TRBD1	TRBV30	TGTGCCTGGAGTGTCGGGAGACAGGGGGGGCTCGTAGAGGCCAACGTCCTGACTTTC	CAWSVGRQGGLVEANVLTF
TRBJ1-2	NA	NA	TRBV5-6	TGTGCCAGCAGACAGGGAGGGGTCTATGGCTACACCTTC	CASRQGGVYGYTF
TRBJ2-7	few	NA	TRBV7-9	TGTGCCAGCAGCCCCTGGACAGTCTACGAGCAGTACTTC	CASSPWTVYEQYF
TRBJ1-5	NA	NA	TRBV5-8	TGTGCCTACTCCGAGGAGAACGATCAGCCCCAGCATTTT	CAYSEENDQPQHF
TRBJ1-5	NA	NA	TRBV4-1	TGCGCCAGCAGCCAAGAAGTAGAGACAGCTAATCAGCCCCAGCATTTT	CASSQEVETANQPQHF
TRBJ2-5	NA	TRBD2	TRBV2	TGTGCCAGCAGTGGGACGGGAGGACAGACCCAGTACTTC	CASSGTGGQTQYF
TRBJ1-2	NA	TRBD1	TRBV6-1	TGTGCCAGCAGTGCGGGACAGTACTATGGCTACACCTTC	CASSAGQYYGYTF
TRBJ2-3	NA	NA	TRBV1	TGCACCAGCAGCCAAGAAGAAGTTGATGGACTAGCGGGTGGCACAGATACGCAGTATTTT	CTSSQEEVDGLAGGTDTQYF